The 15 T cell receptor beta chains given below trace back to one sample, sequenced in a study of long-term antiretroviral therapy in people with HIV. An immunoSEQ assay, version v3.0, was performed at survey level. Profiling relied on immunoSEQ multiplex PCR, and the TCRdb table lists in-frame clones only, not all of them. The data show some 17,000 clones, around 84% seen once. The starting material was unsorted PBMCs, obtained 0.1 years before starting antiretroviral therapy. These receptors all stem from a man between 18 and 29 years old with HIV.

The DNA for the CDR3 is TGTGCCAGCAGTTTAGGGGGGGGGAGGAAGCCCCAGCATTTT. Translating it yields CASSLGGGRKPQHF. The J gene is TRBJ1-5, the V gene TRBV27; perhaps TRBD1 as D (5 bases). CDR3 length equals 14 residues. Germline assignment: CDR1 MNHEY and CDR2 SMNVEV (reference sequence). Trimming left V 2 bases short and J 8 bases short, with 13 bases between.

The CDR3 DNA sequence: TGTGCCAGTAGTATTGTAGCGGGGAATTTCTACGAGCAGTACTTC. Translated: CASSIVAGNFYEQYF. The chain links TRBV19 to TRBJ2-7; 8 nucleotides match TRBD2. CDR1 and CDR2 (germline): LNHDA, SQIVND (reference sequence). V was clipped by 3 bases and J by 3 bases; unmatched bases: 7. This CDR3 spans 15 amino acids.

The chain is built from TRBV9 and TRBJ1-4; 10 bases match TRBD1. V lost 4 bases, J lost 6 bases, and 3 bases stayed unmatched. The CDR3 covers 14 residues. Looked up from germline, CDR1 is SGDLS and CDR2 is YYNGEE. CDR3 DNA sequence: TGTGCCAGCAGCCTTGGACAGGGGGATGAAAAACTGTTTTTT. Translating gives CASSLGQGDEKLFF.

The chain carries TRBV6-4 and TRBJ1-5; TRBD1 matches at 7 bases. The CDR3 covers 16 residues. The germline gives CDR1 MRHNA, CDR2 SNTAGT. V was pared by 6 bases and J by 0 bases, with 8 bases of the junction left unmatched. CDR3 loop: CASSAGTVYSNQPQHF. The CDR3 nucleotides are TGTGCCAGCAGCGCCGGGACAGTCTATAGCAATCAGCCCCAGCATTTT.

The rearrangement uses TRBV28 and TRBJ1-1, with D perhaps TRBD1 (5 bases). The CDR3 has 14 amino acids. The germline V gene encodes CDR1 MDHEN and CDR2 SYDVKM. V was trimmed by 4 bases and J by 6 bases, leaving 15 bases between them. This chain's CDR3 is CASSSPQGSSEAFF. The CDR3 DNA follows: TGTGCCAGCAGTTCACCTCAGGGTTCATCTGAAGCTTTCTTT. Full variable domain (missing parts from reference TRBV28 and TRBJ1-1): DVKVTQSSRYLVKRTGEKVFLECVQDMDHENMFWYRQDPGLGLRLIYFSYDVKMKEKGDIPEGYSVSREKKERFSLILESASTNQTSMYLCASSSPQGSSEAFFGQGTRLTVV.

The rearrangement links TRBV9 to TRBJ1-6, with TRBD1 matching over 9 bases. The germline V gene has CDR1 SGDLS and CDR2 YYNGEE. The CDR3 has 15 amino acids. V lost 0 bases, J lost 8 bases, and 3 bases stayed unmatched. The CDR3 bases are TGTGCCAGCAGCGTAGTGGGACAGGGATATTCACCCCTCCACTTT. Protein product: CASSVVGQGYSPLHF.

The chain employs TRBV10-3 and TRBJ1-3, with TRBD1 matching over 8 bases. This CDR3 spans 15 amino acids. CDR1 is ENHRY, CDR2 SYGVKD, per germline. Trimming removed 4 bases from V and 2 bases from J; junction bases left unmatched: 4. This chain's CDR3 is CAISGKDRAGNTIYF. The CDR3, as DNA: TGTGCCATCAGTGGGAAGGACAGGGCTGGAAACACCATATATTTT.

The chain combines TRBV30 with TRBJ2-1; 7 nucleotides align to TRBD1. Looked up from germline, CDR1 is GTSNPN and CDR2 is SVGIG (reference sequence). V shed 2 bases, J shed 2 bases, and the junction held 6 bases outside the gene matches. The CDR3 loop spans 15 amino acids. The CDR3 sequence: CAWSSDREAYNEQFF. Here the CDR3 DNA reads TGTGCCTGGAGTTCCGACAGGGAAGCCTACAATGAGCAGTTCTTC.

In nucleotides, the CDR3 is TGCGCCAGCAGGGGCGAAAGCCAGGGTAATTCACCCCTCCACTTT. Its translation: CASRGESQGNSPLHF. This chain links TRBV5-1 with TRBJ1-6; possibly TRBD1 for D (5 bases). Trimming shortened V by 5 bases and J by 6 bases, and 15 bases separated the two germline ends. The CDR3 contains 15 residues. Germline CDR1 SGHRS, CDR2 YFSETQ.

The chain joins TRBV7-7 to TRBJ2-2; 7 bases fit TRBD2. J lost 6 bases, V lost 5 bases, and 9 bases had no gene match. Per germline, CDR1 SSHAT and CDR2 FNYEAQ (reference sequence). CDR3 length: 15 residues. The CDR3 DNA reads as TGTGCCAGCAGCCCCTCGGGGGGAGTGGCCGGGGAGCTGTTTTTT. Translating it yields CASSPSGGVAGELFF.

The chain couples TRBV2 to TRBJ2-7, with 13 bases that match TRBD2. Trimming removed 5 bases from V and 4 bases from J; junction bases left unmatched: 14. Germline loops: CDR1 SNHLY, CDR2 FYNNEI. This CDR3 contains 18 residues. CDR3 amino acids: CASSIPTSGRAQPYEQYF. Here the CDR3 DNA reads TGTGCCAGCAGTATTCCTACTAGCGGGAGGGCCCAACCTTACGAGCAGTACTTC.

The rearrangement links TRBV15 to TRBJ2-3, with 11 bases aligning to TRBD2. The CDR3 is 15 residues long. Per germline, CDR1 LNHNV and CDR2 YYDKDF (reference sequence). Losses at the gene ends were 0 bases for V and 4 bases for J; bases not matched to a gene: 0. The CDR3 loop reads CATSRDSGGADTQYF. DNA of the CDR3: TGTGCCACCAGCAGAGATAGCGGGGGGGCAGATACGCAGTATTTT.

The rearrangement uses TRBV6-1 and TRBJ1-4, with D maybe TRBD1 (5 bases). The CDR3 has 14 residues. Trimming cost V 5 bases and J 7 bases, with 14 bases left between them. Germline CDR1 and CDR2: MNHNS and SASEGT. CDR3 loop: CASSLRDGGEKLFF. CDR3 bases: TGTGCCAGCAGTCTCCGGGACGGAGGTGAAAAACTGTTTTTT.

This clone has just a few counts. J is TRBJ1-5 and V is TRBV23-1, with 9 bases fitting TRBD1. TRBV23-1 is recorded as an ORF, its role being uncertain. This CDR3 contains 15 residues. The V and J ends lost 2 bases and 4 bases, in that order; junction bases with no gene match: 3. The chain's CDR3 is CASSQGTGTNQPQHF. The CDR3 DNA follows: TGCGCCAGCAGTCAAGGGACAGGGACTAATCAGCCCCAGCATTTT.

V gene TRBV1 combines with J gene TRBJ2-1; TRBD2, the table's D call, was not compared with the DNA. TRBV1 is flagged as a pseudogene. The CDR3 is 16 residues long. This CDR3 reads CTSSYTGGAANNEQFF. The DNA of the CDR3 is TGCACCAGCAGCTACACGGGAGGAGCGGCTAACAATGAGCAGTTCTTC.